This T cell receptor beta chain is drawn from a study of shared clonotypes between healthy human individuals. Study details: For every donor, three CD4 naive, three CD4 memory, two CD8 naive and one CD8 memory plates were used.

CD45RO-negative, CCR7-positively selected cells formed the naive CD8 fraction, excluding terminally differentiated effector memory CD45RA+ cells. All participating donors were Caucasian adults from Nashville, Tennessee. Trimming took off 6 bases at V and 5 bases at J, with 8 bases between the two ends. Per germline, CDR1 MDHEN and CDR2 SYDVKM. This CDR3 has 11 amino acids. Data came from immunoSEQ multiplex PCR; TCRdb stores just in-frame clones and leaves some out. The table shows 2 million or so clones, with about 95% occurring only once. This rearrangement joins TRBV28 to TRBJ2-7, with D possibly being TRBD1 (6 bases). The TCR comes from a man aged 18 to 30 in good health. Material: naive CD8+ T cells sorted from blood. The CDR3: CASRSGDEQYF. For the CDR3, the DNA is TGTGCCAGCAGGTCAGGGGACGAGCAGTACTTC. Full variable domain (outside the CDR3, taken from reference TRBV28 and TRBJ2-7): DVKVTQSSRYLVKRTGEKVFLECVQDMDHENMFWYRQDPGLGLRLIYFSYDVKMKEKGDIPEGYSVSREKKERFSLILESASTNQTSMYLCASRSGDEQYFGPGTRLTVT.